The rows below give T cell receptor beta chains drawn from one sample of a study of CD8 T cells in ankylosing spondylitis. TCRdb recomputed calls from the 5' RACE reads with MiXCR, one row per CDR3 protein. The sample lists about 390,000 distinct CDR3 sequences, 20% to 25% occurring once. Material: blood, either unsorted or a sorted T cell fraction (not recorded which). These receptors were obtained from a male donor with ankylosing spondylitis. Both conserved end residues are part of each CDR3. Each record gives: V gene, D gene, J gene, clone size, CDR3 protein, CDR3 DNA. The D gene is left open where the match is weak. Expanded clones are given a class, and other clones once, few, many or no size at all.

v_call: TRBV20-1
d_call: TRBD2
j_call: TRBJ2-3
clone_size: -
cdr3_aa: CSAKAGGTDTQYF
cdr3_nt: TGCAGTGCTAAGGCGGGAGGGACAGATACGCAGTATTTT

v_call: TRBV21-1
d_call: -
j_call: TRBJ2-3
clone_size: few
cdr3_aa: CASSNRLAGSDTQYF
cdr3_nt: TGTGCCAGCAGCAACCGACTAGCGGGATCAGATACGCAGTATTTT

v_call: TRBV10-3
d_call: TRBD2
j_call: TRBJ2-7
clone_size: few
cdr3_aa: CAISGLALNSYEQYF
cdr3_nt: TGTGCCATCAGTGGACTAGCCCTTAATTCCTACGAGCAGTACTTC

v_call: TRBV9
d_call: -
j_call: TRBJ2-1
clone_size: few
cdr3_aa: CASSVGLQGLYNEQFF
cdr3_nt: TGTGCCAGCAGCGTAGGTCTCCAGGGGTTGTACAATGAGCAGTTCTTC

v_call: TRBV29-1
d_call: -
j_call: TRBJ1-5
clone_size: -
cdr3_aa: CSVSGEYSNQPQHF
cdr3_nt: TGCAGCGTTAGCGGAGAATATAGCAATCAGCCCCAGCATTTT

v_call: TRBV7-3
d_call: TRBD2
j_call: TRBJ2-2
clone_size: few
cdr3_aa: CASSKTSGANTGELFF
cdr3_nt: TGTGCCAGCAGCAAGACTAGCGGAGCGAACACCGGGGAGCTGTTTTTT

v_call: TRBV6-1
d_call: TRBD2
j_call: TRBJ2-3
clone_size: few
cdr3_aa: CASSMTSGGTDTQYF
cdr3_nt: TGTGCCAGCAGCATGACTAGCGGAGGGACAGATACGCAGTATTTT

v_call: TRBV10-1
d_call: TRBD2
j_call: TRBJ2-1
clone_size: -
cdr3_aa: CASSDPGLAELFF
cdr3_nt: TGCGCCAGCAGTGACCCCGGACTAGCCGAATTGTTCTTC

v_call: TRBV12-3/TRBV12-4
d_call: TRBD2
j_call: TRBJ2-5
clone_size: many
cdr3_aa: CASSSGLAETQYF
cdr3_nt: TGTGCCAGCAGTTCCGGACTAGCAGAGACCCAGTACTTC

v_call: TRBV7-2
d_call: -
j_call: TRBJ2-2
clone_size: many
cdr3_aa: CATRTGSNTGELFF
cdr3_nt: TGTGCCACCAGGACTGGATCGAACACCGGGGAGCTGTTTTTT

v_call: TRBV29-1
d_call: TRBD1
j_call: TRBJ2-2
clone_size: few
cdr3_aa: CSVGWPGTGITGELFF
cdr3_nt: TGCAGCGTTGGTTGGCCCGGGACAGGAATAACCGGGGAGCTGTTTTTT

v_call: TRBV2
d_call: -
j_call: TRBJ2-7
clone_size: few
cdr3_aa: CASNLRAGSLSYEQYF
cdr3_nt: TGTGCCAGCAATCTACGCGCAGGGAGTTTATCCTACGAGCAGTACTTC

v_call: TRBV7-2
d_call: TRBD1
j_call: TRBJ1-5
clone_size: few
cdr3_aa: CASSADRGQPQHF
cdr3_nt: TGTGCCAGCAGCGCGGACAGGGGTCAGCCCCAGCATTTT

v_call: TRBV4-1
d_call: TRBD1
j_call: TRBJ2-3
clone_size: -
cdr3_aa: CASSQDRGLLDTQYF
cdr3_nt: TGCGCCAGCAGCCAAGACAGGGGGCTGTTAGATACGCAGTATTTT

v_call: TRBV20-1
d_call: TRBD2
j_call: TRBJ2-1
clone_size: -
cdr3_aa: CSASRLAGGGGEQFF
cdr3_nt: TGCAGTGCTAGTAGACTAGCGGGAGGTGGGGGTGAGCAGTTCTTC

v_call: TRBV28
d_call: -
j_call: TRBJ2-5
clone_size: -
cdr3_aa: CASSVQALQETQYF
cdr3_nt: TGTGCCAGCAGTGTACAAGCTCTCCAAGAGACCCAGTACTTC

v_call: TRBV7-2
d_call: -
j_call: TRBJ2-7
clone_size: few
cdr3_aa: CASSLSGPYYEQYF
cdr3_nt: TGTGCCAGCAGCTTATCGGGACCCTACTACGAGCAGTACTTC

v_call: TRBV5-6
d_call: TRBD1
j_call: TRBJ2-2
clone_size: few
cdr3_aa: CASRQDRGRPPNTGELFF
cdr3_nt: TGTGCCAGCAGGCAGGACAGGGGGCGACCCCCGAACACCGGGGAGCTGTTTTTT

v_call: TRBV11-3
d_call: -
j_call: TRBJ2-7
clone_size: -
cdr3_aa: CASSRDFSSYEQYF
cdr3_nt: TGTGCCAGCAGCCGGGACTTCAGCTCCTACGAGCAGTACTTC

v_call: TRBV5-1
d_call: TRBD2
j_call: TRBJ2-7
clone_size: few
cdr3_aa: CASSLTSGIPYEQYF
cdr3_nt: TGCGCCAGCAGCCTCACTAGCGGGATACCCTACGAGCAGTACTTC

v_call: TRBV11-1
d_call: -
j_call: TRBJ1-4
clone_size: -
cdr3_aa: CASSLRFQGTSTNEKLFF
cdr3_nt: TGTGCCAGCAGCTTACGATTTCAGGGGACCTCTACTAATGAAAAACTGTTTTTT

v_call: TRBV7-3
d_call: -
j_call: TRBJ2-1
clone_size: few
cdr3_aa: CASTNEGGSYNEQFF
cdr3_nt: TGTGCCAGCACCAATGAGGGGGGCTCCTACAATGAGCAGTTCTTC

v_call: TRBV28
d_call: -
j_call: TRBJ1-2
clone_size: few
cdr3_aa: CASRGSLYGYTF
cdr3_nt: TGTGCCAGCAGAGGCAGCCTCTATGGCTACACCTTC

v_call: TRBV12-3/TRBV12-4
d_call: -
j_call: TRBJ2-3
clone_size: -
cdr3_aa: CASSFGASTDTQYF
cdr3_nt: TGTGCCAGCAGTTTTGGCGCGAGCACAGATACGCAGTATTTT

v_call: TRBV2
d_call: TRBD2
j_call: TRBJ2-1
clone_size: -
cdr3_aa: CASRTGTSGYNEQFF
cdr3_nt: TGTGCCAGCAGAACCGGGACTAGCGGCTACAATGAGCAGTTCTTC

v_call: TRBV7-9
d_call: TRBD2
j_call: TRBJ2-5
clone_size: few
cdr3_aa: CASSRTSGKETQYF
cdr3_nt: TGTGCCAGCAGCCGAACGAGCGGGAAAGAGACCCAGTACTTC

v_call: TRBV20-1
d_call: TRBD2
j_call: TRBJ2-1
clone_size: many
cdr3_aa: CSAPGTSGMGVFF
cdr3_nt: TGCAGTGCTCCCGGGACTAGCGGGATGGGAGTGTTCTTC

v_call: TRBV3-1
d_call: TRBD2
j_call: TRBJ2-2
clone_size: -
cdr3_aa: CASSRGVSGTPGELFF
cdr3_nt: TGTGCCAGCAGCCGGGGGGTTAGCGGGACCCCCGGGGAGCTGTTTTTT

v_call: TRBV25-1
d_call: -
j_call: TRBJ2-2
clone_size: -
cdr3_aa: CASRRGAGELFF
cdr3_nt: TGTGCCAGCAGGAGGGGGGCCGGGGAGCTGTTTTTT

v_call: TRBV2
d_call: -
j_call: TRBJ2-5
clone_size: -
cdr3_aa: CASSENLIETQYF
cdr3_nt: TGTGCCAGCAGCGAGAACCTGATTGAGACCCAGTACTTC

v_call: TRBV12-3/TRBV12-4
d_call: TRBD2
j_call: TRBJ2-7
clone_size: -
cdr3_aa: CASRAGTTAYEQYF
cdr3_nt: TGTGCCAGCAGAGCTGGGACTACCGCCTACGAGCAGTACTTC

v_call: TRBV2
d_call: TRBD1
j_call: TRBJ1-4
clone_size: few
cdr3_aa: CASRRDRENEKLFF
cdr3_nt: TGTGCCAGCAGGCGGGACAGGGAGAATGAAAAACTGTTTTTT

v_call: TRBV12-3/TRBV12-4
d_call: -
j_call: TRBJ2-2
clone_size: many
cdr3_aa: CASSRTEANTGELFF
cdr3_nt: TGTGCCAGCAGTCGGACGGAAGCGAACACCGGGGAGCTGTTTTTT

v_call: TRBV6-4
d_call: -
j_call: TRBJ2-1
clone_size: few
cdr3_aa: CASSVDGNSYNEQFF
cdr3_nt: TGTGCCAGCAGTGTCGACGGGAACTCCTACAATGAGCAGTTCTTC

v_call: TRBV5-1
d_call: -
j_call: TRBJ1-1
clone_size: few
cdr3_aa: CASSINGGGNTEAFF
cdr3_nt: TGCGCCAGCAGCATTAATGGAGGAGGGAACACTGAAGCTTTCTTT

v_call: TRBV29-1
d_call: -
j_call: TRBJ1-1
clone_size: few
cdr3_aa: CSVGETDNTEAFF
cdr3_nt: TGCAGCGTTGGGGAGACGGATAACACTGAAGCTTTCTTT

v_call: TRBV18
d_call: -
j_call: TRBJ1-1
clone_size: -
cdr3_aa: CASSPETGNTEAFF
cdr3_nt: TGTGCCAGCTCACCAGAGACAGGGAACACTGAAGCTTTCTTT

v_call: TRBV12-3/TRBV12-4
d_call: -
j_call: TRBJ2-2
clone_size: -
cdr3_aa: CASRVQGGGELFF
cdr3_nt: TGTGCCAGCAGAGTACAGGGTGGGGGGGAGCTGTTTTTT